These 5 T cell receptor beta chains were sequenced from one sample in a study of blood T cell repertoires in COVID-19 (dated by TCRdb to 2018 to 2021). The library was produced with the immunoSEQ multiplex PCR assay. This is the immuneACCESS table as TCRdb keeps it, with only in-frame sequences that have V and J called. A part of the clones is gone; compared with another copy, unresolved V genes explain less than half, and the rest is unexplained. The sample table shows around 64,000 clones, and 86% are seen once. The ten largest clones add up to roughly 2% of the sample. The sequencing sample was made of peripheral blood. These receptors all come from a man in his thirties or forties with acute or convalescent COVID-19.

The V call is TRBV27, the J call TRBJ1-1; tentative D call: TRBD1 (5 bases). Germline lookup yields CDR1 MNHEY and CDR2 SMNVEV (reference sequence). V was cut by 5 bases and J by 4 bases, with 14 bases left in between. This CDR3 contains 14 residues. CDR3 loop: CASSPRGRSTEAFF. For the CDR3, the DNA is TGTGCCAGCAGTCCGCGGGGGAGGAGCACTGAAGCTTTCTTT.

Only a few counts were recorded for this clone. This chain connects TRBV3-1 (or the pseudogene TRBV3-2) to TRBJ1-3; perhaps TRBD1 as D (5 bases). Germline lookup yields CDR1 LGHDT and CDR2 YNNKEL (reference sequence). V lost 0 bases and J 2 bases, leaving 8 bases between the germline ends. The CDR3 length is 15 residues. The CDR3, as DNA: TGTGCCAGCAGCCAAGACAGGGTAACTGGAAACACCATATATTTT. The encoded protein is CASSQDRVTGNTIYF.

The chain recombines TRBV19 with TRBJ2-4, with D possibly being TRBD2 (5 bases). The germline V gene encodes CDR1 LNHDA and CDR2 SQIVND (reference sequence). Trimming pared 5 bases from V and 0 bases from J, leaving 14 bases between. The CDR3 has 16 residues. CDR3 in amino acids: CASSLTRSGAKNIQYF. The CDR3 coding sequence is TGTGCCAGTAGTCTCACTAGGAGTGGAGCCAAAAACATTCAGTACTTC. Supplemented by reference TRBV19 and TRBJ2-4, the full variable domain reads DGGITQSPKYLFRKEGQNVTLSCEQNLNHDAMYWYRQDPGQGLRLIYYSQIVNDFQKGDIAEGYSVSREKKESFPLTVTSAQKNPTAFYLCASSLTRSGAKNIQYFGAGTRLSVL.

This clone has a handful of counts. V and J are TRBV7-9 and TRBJ1-2; 8 bases agree with TRBD1. V lost 0 bases and J lost 1; bases outside the gene matches: 1. The germline V gene has CDR1 SEHNR and CDR2 FQNEAQ (reference sequence). The CDR3 has 15 amino acids. The CDR3 loop is CASSLARGLNYGYTF. The CDR3 nucleotides read TGTGCCAGCAGCTTAGCCAGGGGGCTTAACTATGGCTACACCTTC.

The chain carries TRBV3-1 (or the pseudogene TRBV3-2) and TRBJ2-1; TRBD2 agrees at 8 bases. Unmatched junction bases numbered 11, after V lost 4 bases and J lost 9 bases. CDR3 length equals 15 residues. Looked up from germline, CDR1 is LGHDT and CDR2 is YNNKEL (reference sequence). As DNA, the CDR3 is TGTGCCAGCAGCCTTCTCCGGGGGGGGCCCTTTGAGCAGTTCTTC. Translation: CASSLLRGGPFEQFF.